This TCR beta chain was identified during a study of Tregs in tolerant kidney transplant recipients. Recipients received nonmyeloablative bone marrow transplants from related graft donors, with transient mixed chimerism. Study outcomes and limitations: Expanding Tregs on activated donor B cells appeared to best identify donor-specific TCRbeta clones.

Turning to this clone: The antigen remains unidentified.

Measured with immunoSEQ multiplex PCR; TCRdb has only the in-frame clones, and not every one. The sample yields about 64,000 clones, 87% seen once. The germline gives CDR1 SNHLY, CDR2 FYNNEI. The J segment lost 4 bases and the V segment lost 8 bases, leaving 9 bases of the junction unmatched. The CDR3 runs to 16 residues. This specimen was CD4+ T cells from blood (PBMCs), taken 6 months after the transplant. The sequence was obtained from a human patient who received a combined kidney and bone marrow transplant. The graft donor may have given rise to some T cells. The chain employs TRBV2 and TRBJ1-4; TRBD1 matches 11 bases. CDR3 amino acids: CASDRDRGSLNEKLFF. CDR3 bases: TGTGCCAGCGACCGGGACAGGGGGTCCCTTAATGAAAAACTGTTTTTT.